This T cell receptor beta chain was captured in a study of cytomegalovirus exposure and HLA in healthy donors. Study-wide results and limits: Cytomegalovirus association was listed for 164 TCR beta chains. It was reported that the classifier diagnosed cytomegalovirus status with high specificity and sensitivity in both the original and validation cohorts.

CDR3 length equals 17 residues. Germline V gene data show CDR1 as LNHDA and CDR2 as SQIVND (reference sequence). Trimming left V 10 bases short and J 8 bases short, with 32 bases between. The roughly 120-subject validation cohort, separate from the approximately 660-subject first cohort, included the donors. Using immunoSEQ multiplex PCR, the repertoire was profiled, and TCRdb retains in-frame clones only, with some absent. Here the sample spans roughly 80,000 clones, roughly 90% being singletons. A word on this clone: Its cognate antigen is unknown.

Sequenced: PBMCs. This sequence joins TRBV19 and TRBJ1-2, with D possibly being TRBD1 (6 bases). The receptor was derived from a man under 40 in good health and CMV-seronegative. The CDR3 loop is CATSQGFVNRVLEGYTF. The CDR3, as DNA: TGTGCCACCTCGCAGGGATTCGTGAACAGGGTTTTGGAGGGCTACACCTTC.